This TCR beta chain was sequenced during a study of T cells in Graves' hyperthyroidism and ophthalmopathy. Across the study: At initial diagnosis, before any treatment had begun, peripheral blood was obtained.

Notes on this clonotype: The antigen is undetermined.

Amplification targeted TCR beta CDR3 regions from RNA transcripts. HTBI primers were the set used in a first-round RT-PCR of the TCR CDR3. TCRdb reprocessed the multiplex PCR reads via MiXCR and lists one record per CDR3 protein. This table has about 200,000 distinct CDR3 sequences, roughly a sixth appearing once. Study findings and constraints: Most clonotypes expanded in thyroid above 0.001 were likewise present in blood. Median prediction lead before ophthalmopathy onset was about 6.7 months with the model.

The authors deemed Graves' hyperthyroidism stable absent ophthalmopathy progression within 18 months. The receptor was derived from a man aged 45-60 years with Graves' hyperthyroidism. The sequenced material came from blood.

In DNA form, the CDR3 reads TGTGCCAGCAGTCCTAGCGCCTCCTACGAGCAGTACTTC. It is translated as CASSPSASYEQYF. The V call is TRBV12-3 or TRBV12-4, the J call TRBJ2-7; D might be TRBD2 (6 bases). The CDR3 is made up of 13 amino acids. V was cut by 5 bases and J by 0 bases, with 8 bases left in between.